The rows below give T cell receptor beta chains drawn from one sample of a study of T cells in Graves' hyperthyroidism and ophthalmopathy. TCRdb ran MiXCR on the multiplex PCR reads and lists one entry per CDR3 protein. Of hundreds of thousands of distinct CDR3 sequences detected, 15% to 19% appear once; the ten largest clones hold roughly an eighth. Sequences were obtained from blood. These receptors were obtained from a woman younger than 30 with Graves' hyperthyroidism. The conserved cysteine and the conserved F or W are not part of the CDR3 here. The order of the fields is clone size, J gene, V gene, CDR3 protein. Rows give clone size only sometimes, using once, few, many, or a class for an expanded clone.

. | TRBJ2-1 | TRBV6-2/TRBV6-3 | ASAPGTGLVNEQF
few | TRBJ1-6 | TRBV7-2 | ASSLVEWGSPLH
many | TRBJ1-2 | TRBV28 | ASLQRGGARLGYGYT
many | TRBJ2-5 | TRBV28 | ASSKVWGIQETQY
few | TRBJ2-7 | TRBV2 | ASRDRGRNEQY
many | TRBJ2-3 | TRBV20-1 | SVVDQGGYTQY
many | TRBJ2-2 | TRBV14 | ASSGFSYTGELF
few | TRBJ2-7 | TRBV5-6 | ASSLAVAGEQY
. | TRBJ2-3 | TRBV7-2 | ASSLGGGRGGGGGDTQY
many | TRBJ2-7 | TRBV18 | ASSASLVSGSYEQY
many | TRBJ1-5 | TRBV27 | ASSWSRGNQPQH
many | TRBJ1-1 | TRBV9 | ASSAHPGTAVMDTEAF
. | TRBJ2-3 | TRBV12-5 | ASGLGQGEDTQY
few | TRBJ2-7 | TRBV4-1 | ASSQTGWGYYEQY
few | TRBJ2-7 | TRBV6-2/TRBV6-3 | ASTWEGYEQY
. | TRBJ2-1 | TRBV7-2 | ASSLRGQGASNEQF
many | TRBJ2-5 | TRBV18 | ASSPSLWGGQTQY
. | TRBJ1-5 | TRBV6-2/TRBV6-3 | ASSYTGRSNQPQH
few | TRBJ2-7 | TRBV20-1 | SARPWGVTYEQY
many | TRBJ1-3 | TRBV12-3/TRBV12-4 | ASSYDTPGDTIY
many | TRBJ2-1 | TRBV10-2 | ASTERSYNEQF
many | TRBJ2-7 | TRBV2 | ASSDVTAPTYEQY
. | TRBJ2-7 | TRBV20-1 | SARNRTGSEQY
. | TRBJ2-1 | TRBV5-1 | ASSPTGSWGYNEQF
many | TRBJ1-2 | TRBV28 | ASSSRVGGYYGYT
. | TRBJ1-3 | TRBV5-1 | ASSRDRGRKSGNTIY
once | TRBJ2-2 | TRBV5-5 | ATGGGPAGELF
many | TRBJ1-2 | TRBV6-2/TRBV6-3 | ASSYSPGYGYT
many | TRBJ2-1 | TRBV28 | ASTLLAFGNNEQF